This entry concerns a single T cell receptor (beta chain). The target of this receptor is not known. Base qualities are not at hand, and no much larger clone is one base apart. The roughly 37 donors, aged 6 to 90 years, were systemically healthy Caucasian individuals from Russia. Each donor gave 8 to 10 milliliters of peripheral blood, drawn into EDTA-treated Vacutainer tubes. Ficoll-Paque density-gradient centrifugation was used to isolate PBMCs, with at least 7 million obtained per sample. Trizol reagent was used to extract total RNA from PBMCs, with at least 5 micrograms per sample. For every donor, an aliquot of PBMCs went through flow cytometry to measure the percentages of naive CD45RAhigh/CD27high T cells. The CDR3 has 16 amino acids, counting the end cysteine and phenylalanine. Left in the record is the CDR3 DNA by itself, 48 bases read in frame from the first base. At the junction V is shortened by 0 bases and J by 1 base, with 10 bases in between. CDR1 LGHDT and CDR2 YNNKEL were looked up in the germline V gene (reference sequence).

The record originates from a study of blood T cells in healthy people across ages (dated by TCRdb to the mid-2010s). Looking at the study overall: Template switching captured roughly one uniquely barcoded TCR beta cDNA molecule per two T cells in model experiments. Using deep sequencing normalized with unique cDNA molecular identifiers, the study measured how TCR beta repertoire diversity changes with age. Four age groups were formed from the donors: young (average 16 years), middle-aged (just under 40), aged (about 68) and long-lived (around 80). Donors of different ages were randomly distributed across sequencing lanes to avoid experimental bias. For two donors (one aged 18 to 30 and one aged 80 or older), the study analyzed two additional independent replicas of 1 million unique cDNA reads from the same blood draw.

Summary of the overall study and its limitations: Observed TCR beta diversity per million T cells fell roughly linearly with age, and a significant reduction was already apparent by age about 36. There was a strong correlation between observed TCR beta diversity and the percentage of naive T cells measured by flow cytometry. Because profiling used bulk unsorted PBMCs, naive and antigen-experienced compartments could not be compared conclusively. Because the CMV infection status of the donors was unknown, age-related changes in expanded clonotypes may potentially have been confounded. The long-lived group showed more naive CD4+ T cells, fewer expanded clones and increased TCR diversity than the aged group, suggesting age selection. Total diversity estimates from one million sequenced T cells were considered lower bounds and underestimates.

Preparation of the library involved 5' RACE. TCRdb names Illumina HiSeq 2500 as the instrument used. A second roughly 6 to 12 cycle PCR used a sample-barcoded 5' primer and a J-beta primer mix. Each TCR beta cDNA molecule received a unique molecular identifier from a template-switch 5' adaptor carrying 12 random nucleotides. At least 2.5 million CDR3-containing paired-end reads were obtained from each sample. All of the RNA was converted into first-strand cDNA using the Mint cDNA synthesis kit, with a TRBC-specific oligonucleotide serving as the primer. Following uracil-DNA glycosylase treatment, all cDNA underwent a first 18-cycle PCR with the universal primers M1SS and BC2_uni_R. On the study's bioinformatics: Each sample was normalized by randomly selecting 1 million high-quality reads, each carrying a distinct molecular identifier. Reads sharing molecular identifiers were discarded rather than binned into consensus sequences. MiTCR, with a Q25 quality threshold and the strictest error-elimination algorithm, was used for CDR3 identification, clonotype clustering and error correction. A nonparametric unseen species model with Euler transformation was used to estimate lower-bound total TCR beta diversity. TCRdb ran its own pipeline on the public reads, namely fastp trimming at Q25 and MiXCR clone calling, and kept in-frame beta chains. All rows with the same CDR3 protein become a single entry with the most common DNA and genes. TCRdb, not the authors, supplied the V and J calls. The sample records 550,000 to 750,000 distinct CDR3 sequences, roughly 21% of which are singletons. Clones ranked in the top ten supply roughly 3.7% of the sample.

Source material: blood. The source is a man between 70 and 80 years old in good health. The sequence links TRBV3-1 to TRBJ2-1; the D gene cannot be resolved reliably. The DNA sequence is as follows: TGTGCCAGCAGCCAAGAAGGCAGATCATCCTACAATGAGCAGTTCTTC. Its translation reads: CASSQEGRSSYNEQFF.